This T cell receptor beta chain stems from a study of cytomegalovirus exposure and HLA in healthy donors. Study observations and caveats: 164 TCR beta chains were listed as cytomegalovirus-associated.

These donors, healthy bone marrow donors, were studied. The PCR made use of 60 Vbeta and 13 Jbeta primers. Original methodology: As a later analysis found, there were approximately 80 million unique TCR beta chains, of which approximately 10 million were shared. Clones were sequenced by immunoSEQ multiplex PCR, and TCRdb holds only the in-frame ones, with some missing. The V and J calls and clone size come from that table; D and trimming were worked out from the DNA. The sample carries around 33,000 clones, roughly nine tenths recorded once. This CDR3 spans 15 amino acids. The germline V gene encodes CDR1 GTSNPN and CDR2 SVGIG (reference sequence). The V end was cut by 2 bases, the J end by 2 bases, with 13 bases between. As regards this clone: Its specificity is not known.

The sequenced sample was PBMCs. The chain uses TRBV30 and TRBJ1-5, with a tentative D call TRBD1 (6 bases). This receptor was identified in a woman between 18 and 30 years old in good health and CMV-seronegative. The CDR3: CAWSSRDNRNQPQHF. The CDR3 DNA follows: TGTGCCTGGAGTAGCAGGGACAATCGCAATCAGCCCCAGCATTTT.